The entry below gives a single T cell receptor (beta chain) sequence along with its context. In the original workflow: Reference gene primer amplification in the assay estimated nucleated cell counts. TCRdb's table, derived via immunoSEQ multiplex PCR, lists solely in-frame clones and lacks some. The DNA was the basis for D and trimming; V, J and clone size are from that table. Of over 200,000 clones in the sample, 84% were seen once. These data are taken from a study of blood T cell repertoires in COVID-19. Study summary: Sites in the United States, Italy and Spain provided acute and convalescent COVID-19 samples. PBMCs, B-cell-depleted T cells, or T cells were the source of the cDNA or gDNA that made up the material.

V was pared by 0 bases and J by 0 bases, with 5 bases between. CDR1 is MGHRA, CDR2 YSYEKL, per germline. The CDR3 is 14 residues long. The V call is TRBV4-1, the J call TRBJ1-2, with no clear D. Sequenced input: peripheral blood. The clonotype was recovered from a man in his forties or fifties who had recovered from COVID-19. Written as DNA, the CDR3 is TGCGCCAGCAGCCAAGAAATTACTAACTATGGCTACACCTTC. It encodes CASSQEITNYGYTF.